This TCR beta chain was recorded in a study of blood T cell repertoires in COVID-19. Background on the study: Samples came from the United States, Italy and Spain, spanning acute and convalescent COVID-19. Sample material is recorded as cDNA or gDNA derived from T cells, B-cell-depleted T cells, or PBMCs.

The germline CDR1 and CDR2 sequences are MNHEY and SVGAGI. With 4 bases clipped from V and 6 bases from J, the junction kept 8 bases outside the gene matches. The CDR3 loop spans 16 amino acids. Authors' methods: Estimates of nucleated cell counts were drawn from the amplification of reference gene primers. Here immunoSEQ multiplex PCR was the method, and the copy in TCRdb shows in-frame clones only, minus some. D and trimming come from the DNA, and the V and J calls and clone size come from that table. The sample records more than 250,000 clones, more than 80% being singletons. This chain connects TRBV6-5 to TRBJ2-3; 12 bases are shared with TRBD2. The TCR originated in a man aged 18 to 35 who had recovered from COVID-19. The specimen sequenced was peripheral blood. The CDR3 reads CASSSRLAGVWDTQYF. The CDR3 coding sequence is TGTGCCAGCAGTTCCAGACTAGCGGGAGTGTGGGATACGCAGTATTTT.